This T cell receptor (beta chain) was found in a study of neurological immune-mediated disorders. General observations from the study: Healthy controls had more TCR clonal expansion than multiple sclerosis, which showed the least, whereas HTLV-1-associated myelopathy showed the most. The multiple sclerosis repertoire cluster showed no association with any clinical or MRI feature. The authors stated that larger cohorts are needed.

Trimming cost V 2 bases and J 4 bases; bases outside gene matches: 3. From germline, CDR1 is MDHEN and CDR2 SYDVKM. CDR3 size: 14 residues. This clonotype was seen at least ten times. Antigen: not known. By 5'RACE with 10-nucleotide random UMIs, the cDNA was made. TCRdb ran MiXCR on the 5' RACE reads and lists one entry per CDR3 protein. The sample contains about 95,000 distinct CDR3 sequences, 3% to 4.5% of which appear only once. This sequence joins TRBV28 and TRBJ2-3; 7 bases align to TRBD2. This sequence was found in a woman between 18 and 30 years old with multiple sclerosis. Sequenced sample: PBMCs. Here the CDR3 DNA reads TGTGCCAGCAGTTTAGAACTAGCGCCAGATACGCAGTATTTT. Amino acids: CASSLELAPDTQYF.